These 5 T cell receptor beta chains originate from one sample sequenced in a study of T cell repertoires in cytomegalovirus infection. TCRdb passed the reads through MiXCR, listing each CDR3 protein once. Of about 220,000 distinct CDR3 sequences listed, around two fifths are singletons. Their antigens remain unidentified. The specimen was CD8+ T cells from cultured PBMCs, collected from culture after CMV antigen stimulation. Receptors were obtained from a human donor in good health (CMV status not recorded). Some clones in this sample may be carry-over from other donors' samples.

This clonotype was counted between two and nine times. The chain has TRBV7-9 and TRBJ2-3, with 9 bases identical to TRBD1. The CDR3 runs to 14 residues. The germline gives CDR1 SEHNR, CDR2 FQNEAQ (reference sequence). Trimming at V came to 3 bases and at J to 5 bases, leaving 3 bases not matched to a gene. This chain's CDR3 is CASSLEDRGDTQYF. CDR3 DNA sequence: TGTGCCAGCAGCTTGGAGGACAGGGGAGATACGCAGTATTTT.

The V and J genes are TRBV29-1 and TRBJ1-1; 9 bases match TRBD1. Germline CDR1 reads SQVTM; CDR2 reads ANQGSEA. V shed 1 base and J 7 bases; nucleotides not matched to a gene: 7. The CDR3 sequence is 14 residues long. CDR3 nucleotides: TGCAGCGTTGAAGTAGGGGACAGGGTACATGAAGCTTTCTTT. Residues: CSVEVGDRVHEAFF.

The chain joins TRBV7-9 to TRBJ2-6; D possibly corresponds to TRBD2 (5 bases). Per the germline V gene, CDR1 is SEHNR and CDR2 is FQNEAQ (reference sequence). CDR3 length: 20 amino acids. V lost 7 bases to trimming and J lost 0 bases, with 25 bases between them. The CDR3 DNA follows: TGTGCCAGCAACACTATAAGGACTCTTATCGACCGCTCTGGGGCCAACGTCCTGACTTTC. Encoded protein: CASNTIRTLIDRSGANVLTF.

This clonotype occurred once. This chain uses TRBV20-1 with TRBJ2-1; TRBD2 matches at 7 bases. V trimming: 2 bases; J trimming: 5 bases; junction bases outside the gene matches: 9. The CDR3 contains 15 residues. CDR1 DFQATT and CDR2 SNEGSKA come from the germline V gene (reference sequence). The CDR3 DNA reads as TGCAGTGCTAGACAGCCGGGACTACGTAACAATGAGCAGTTCTTC. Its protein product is CSARQPGLRNNEQFF.

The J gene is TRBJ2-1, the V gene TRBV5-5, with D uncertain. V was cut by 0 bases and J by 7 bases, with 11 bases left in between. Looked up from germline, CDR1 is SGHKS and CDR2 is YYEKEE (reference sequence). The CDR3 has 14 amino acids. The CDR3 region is CASSLGGLWNEQFF. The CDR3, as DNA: TGTGCCAGCAGCTTGGGTGGTCTATGGAATGAGCAGTTCTTC.